This TCR beta chain was documented in a study of blood T cell repertoires in COVID-19 (dated by TCRdb to the early 2020s). About the full investigation: Samples from collaborators originated in the United States, Italy and Spain and spanned both the acute and convalescent phases of COVID-19. The material from the prospective study consisted of cDNA or gDNA derived from T cells, B-cell-depleted T cells, or PBMCs. Deeply sampled blood TCRbeta repertoires from subjects exposed to, actively infected with, or recovered from COVID-19 were included in the dataset. The repertoires were released in a freely available public database meant as a resource for research on the immune response to SARS-CoV-2. The samples were drawn from the first 160 participants of the ongoing ImmuneRACE study and from 950 to 1,500 subjects provided by 6 global collaborators. The sample metadata nearly always contained a de-identified subject ID, COVID-19 status, age in years and sex. HLA class I and class II types, where available, came from metadata supplied by the sample provider rather than from assay-based typing.

In the case of this clone: It has no known antigen specificity. The sample holds no much larger clone one base away, and base qualities are not on file.

What the authors observed across the whole study: The amount of clinical and demographic metadata varied by source and participant and was provided uncurated.

Trimming removed 4 bases from V and 3 bases from J, leaving 7 bases between the germline ends. The germline V gene (reference sequence) specifies SGHKS as CDR1 and YYEKEE as CDR2. The CDR3 has 12 amino acids, counting the end cysteine and phenylalanine. Left in the record is the CDR3 DNA by itself, 36 bases read in frame from the first base. TCRbeta CDR3 regions were amplified from genomic DNA by means of the immunoSEQ Assay, a bias-controlled multiplex PCR. The source study handled its data this way. The number of nucleated cells in each sample was estimated from the amplification of reference gene primers within the assay. Sequence reads were collapsed and filtered to measure the absolute abundance of every unique TCRbeta CDR3 rearrangement. Productive Simpson clonality was computed per sample as the square root of Simpson's diversity index over productive rearrangements. The clones in this table, taken by TCRdb from immuneACCESS, are in-frame only. Not every clone is retained; where verified, under half of the shortfall comes from an unresolved V gene, and the cause of the rest is unknown. Clone size and V and J calls were adopted from that table, with D and trimming inferred from the DNA. The table for this sample lists around 210,000 clones; 75% to 85% of them were counted only once. The ten largest account for around 5.5% of the sample.

At one collaborating source in Seattle, patients were enrolled during active infection and were followed longitudinally through the course of disease. Whole blood was collected in K2EDTA tubes by collaborating institutions according to the institutions' own protocols. For TCRbeta analysis, collaborators shipped samples as frozen whole blood, isolated PBMCs, or DNA extracted from either of those sample types. Sequencing used peripheral blood. The clonotype originates from a man aged 45-65 years with COVID-19, enrolled during active disease. The rearranged segments are TRBV5-5 and TRBJ1-2; no D gene call is confident. The CDR3 region: CASSAGYYGYTF. The DNA is as follows: TGTGCCAGCAGCGCCGGTTACTATGGCTACACCTTC.